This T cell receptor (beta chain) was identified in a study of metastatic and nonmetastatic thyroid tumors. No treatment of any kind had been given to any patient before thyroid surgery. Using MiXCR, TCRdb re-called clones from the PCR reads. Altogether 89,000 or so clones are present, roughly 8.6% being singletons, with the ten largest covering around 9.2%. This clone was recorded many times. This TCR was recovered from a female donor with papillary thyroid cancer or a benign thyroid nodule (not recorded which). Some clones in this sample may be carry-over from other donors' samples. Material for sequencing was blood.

The CDR3 region has the DNA TGTGCCAGCACCGAAGGAGTTAGCGGGGATCCGAATGAGCAGTTCTTC. It is translated as CASTEGVSGDPNEQFF. This chain uses TRBV11-1 with TRBJ2-1; 8 positions agree with TRBD2. Germline CDR1 and CDR2: SGHAT and FQDESV (reference sequence). The CDR3 spans 16 residues. Trimming at V came to 7 bases and at J to 7 bases, leaving 15 bases not matched to a gene.